These 28 T cell receptor beta chains were all obtained from the same sample, sequenced in a study of shared clonotypes between healthy human individuals. Sequencing used immunoSEQ multiplex PCR; TCRdb keeps in-frame clones, though not all of them. The data hold 2 million to 2.5 million clones, with more than 85% observed a single time. Material: naive CD4+ T cells from PBMCs. The sample's subset: CD45RA+ positively selected. Receptors were obtained from a young man in good health. Some clones in this sample may be carry-over from other donors' samples.

The rearrangement links TRBV10-3 to TRBJ1-1; TRBD1 matches at 8 bases. The CDR3 sequence is 13 residues long. V lost 3 bases and J lost 7; bases outside the gene matches: 4. Germline values: CDR1 ENHRY, CDR2 SYGVKD. The CDR3 is CAISEETGVEAFF. CDR3 nucleotide sequence: TGTGCCATCAGTGAAGAGACAGGGGTTGAAGCTTTCTTT.

The chain has TRBV18 and TRBJ2-1; no clear D gene. The CDR3 is 14 residues long. V was shortened by 2 bases and J by 2 bases, with 7 bases between the two germline ends. From germline, CDR1 is KGHSH and CDR2 LQKENI. This CDR3 reads CASSPLVAYNEQFF. For the CDR3, the DNA is TGTGCCAGCTCACCATTAGTAGCCTACAATGAGCAGTTCTTC.

This clone was recorded only once. The chain is built from TRBV18 and TRBJ2-5; 8 nucleotides agree with TRBD2. Trimming cost V 2 bases and J 0 bases; bases outside gene matches: 8. The germline gives CDR1 KGHSH, CDR2 LQKENI. The CDR3 loop spans 17 amino acids. DNA of the CDR3: TGTGCCAGCTCACCATTATCGGTAGCGGGGAACCAAGAGACCCAGTACTTC. This gives the protein CASSPLSVAGNQETQYF.

The V call is TRBV21-1, the J call TRBJ2-7; the table's D call TRBD2 went unverified against the DNA. TRBV21-1 is a pseudogene segment. This CDR3 spans 15 amino acids. The CDR3 nucleotides read TGTGCCAGCAGCGTTCGACTAGCGGGACCCTACGAGCAGTACTTC. This sequence encodes CASSVRLAGPYEQYF.

The chain uses TRBV29-1 and TRBJ2-7; 7 bases are a match to TRBD1. The V and J ends lost 6 bases and 2 bases, in that order; junction bases with no gene match: 13. The CDR3 runs to 15 residues. The germline CDR1 and CDR2 sequences are SQVTM and ANQGSEA. The CDR3 DNA reads as TGCAGCGTCCTGGGACAGCGGTGGGCGACCTACGAGCAGTACTTC. This gives the protein CSVLGQRWATYEQYF.

The rearrangement joins TRBV6-5 to TRBJ2-3, with TRBD2 as a possible D gene (6 bases). Trimming took off 6 bases at V and 6 bases at J, with 16 bases between the two ends. Germline V lookup: CDR1 MNHEY, CDR2 SVGAGI. CDR3 length: 14 residues. For the CDR3, the DNA is TGTGCCAGCAGCTCCAGACTAGTCCGGGATACGCAGTATTTT. Translating gives CASSSRLVRDTQYF.

V and J are TRBV18 and TRBJ1-1; D uncertain. Germline loops: CDR1 KGHSH, CDR2 LQKENI. Trimming removed 3 bases at V and 4 bases at J, with 12 bases between. The CDR3 is made up of 14 amino acids. This CDR3 is CASSPARYGTEAFF. CDR3 bases: TGTGCCAGCTCACCCGCCCGCTACGGCACTGAAGCTTTCTTT. The variable domain in full, with the rest retrieved from reference TRBV18 and TRBJ1-1, is NAGVMQNPRHLVRRRGQEARLRCSPMKGHSHVYWYRQLPEEGLKFMVYLQKENIIDESGMPKERFSAEFPKEGPSILRIQQVVRGDSAAYFCASSPARYGTEAFFGQGTRLTVV.

This CDR3 reads CASSLVGQVSNTEAFF. The CDR3 DNA follows: TGCGCCAGCAGCTTGGTAGGGCAGGTCTCGAACACTGAAGCTTTCTTT. J is TRBJ1-1 and V is TRBV5-1; D is uncertain. Germline-derived CDR1 and CDR2 are SGHRS and YFSETQ. Trimming removed 0 bases from V and 1 base from J, with 13 bases in between. The CDR3 covers 16 residues.

V gene TRBV19 combines with J gene TRBJ2-2; D unresolved. The CDR3 covers 12 residues. V was shortened by 7 bases and J by 6 bases, with 9 bases between the two germline ends. Germline CDR1 and CDR2: LNHDA and SQIVND (reference sequence). The CDR3 coding sequence is TGTGCCAGTATGAGACTCGCCGGGGAGCTGTTTTTT. Its translation: CASMRLAGELFF.

The V gene is TRBV6-1, the J gene TRBJ2-5; D not certain. This CDR3 contains 16 residues. Germline V gives CDR1 MNHNS, CDR2 SASEGT. V was shortened by 4 bases and J by 3 bases, with 18 bases between the two germline ends. CDR3: CASSGTSGLIKETQYF. CDR3 DNA sequence: TGTGCCAGCAGTGGGACCTCCGGGCTAATAAAAGAGACCCAGTACTTC.

This clone was seen more than once but under ten times. The chain links TRBV30 to TRBJ2-2; 7 bases line up with TRBD2. CDR1 is GTSNPN, CDR2 SVGIG, per germline (reference sequence). The junction had 6 bases not matched to a gene; V was cut back by 0 bases and J by 8 bases. This CDR3 is 14 amino acids long. The CDR3 loop reads CAWSVGLGSGELFF. The DNA for the CDR3 is TGTGCCTGGAGTGTCGGACTAGGAAGTGGGGAGCTGTTTTTT.

This sequence joins TRBV4-1 and TRBJ2-5, with D maybe TRBD1 (7 bases). The CDR3 length is 17 residues. V dropped 4 bases and J dropped 5 bases, with 23 bases sitting between them. Germline CDR1 reads MGHRA; CDR2 reads YSYEKL. Here the CDR3 reads CASSLGTVGGLRETQYF. In nucleotides, the CDR3 is TGCGCCAGCAGCCTCGGGACAGTGGGAGGACTAAGGGAGACCCAGTACTTC.

The chain has TRBV28 and TRBJ2-1, with 11 bases aligning to TRBD2. V was pared by 3 bases and J by 7 bases, with 5 bases of the junction left unmatched. This CDR3 spans 15 amino acids. CDR1 MDHEN and CDR2 SYDVKM come from the germline V gene. CDR3 in amino acids: CASSLTSGKVNEQFF. In nucleotides, the CDR3 is TGTGCCAGCAGTTTGACTAGCGGGAAAGTAAATGAGCAGTTCTTC.

The V and J genes are TRBV9 and TRBJ1-2, with D tentatively TRBD1 (5 bases). Germline assignment: CDR1 SGDLS and CDR2 YYNGEE. The CDR3 contains 15 residues. Deletions cut 4 bases from V and 0 bases from J, with 13 bases between. CDR3 nucleotides: TGTGCCAGCAGCCCAGATCCGGGGCCTAACTATGGCTACACCTTC. It codes for CASSPDPGPNYGYTF.

In its sample, this clone was seen once. This chain connects TRBV2 to TRBJ1-2; D is unclear. The CDR3 covers 13 residues. V was trimmed by 2 bases and J by 3 bases, leaving 7 bases between them. CDR1 is SNHLY and CDR2 is FYNNEI in the germline V gene. The CDR3 loop is CASSERGYYGYTF. For the CDR3, the DNA is TGTGCCAGCAGTGAAAGAGGATACTATGGCTACACCTTC.

V usage is TRBV18 and J usage is TRBJ1-1, with a tentative D call TRBD1 (5 bases). Germline V lookup: CDR1 KGHSH, CDR2 LQKENI. V lost 4 bases to trimming and J lost 2 bases, with 14 bases between them. The CDR3 is 15 residues long. CDR3 sequence (DNA): TGTGCCAGCTCACTGGGGCAGGATTCCAACACTGAAGCTTTCTTT. Its translation: CASSLGQDSNTEAFF. Looking up the rest from reference TRBV18 and TRBJ1-1 gives the full variable domain: NAGVMQNPRHLVRRRGQEARLRCSPMKGHSHVYWYRQLPEEGLKFMVYLQKENIIDESGMPKERFSAEFPKEGPSILRIQQVVRGDSAAYFCASSLGQDSNTEAFFGQGTRLTVV.

On this clone: Other DNA sequences in the sample encode the same CDR3. V usage is TRBV5-6 and J usage is TRBJ1-1, with D tentatively TRBD1 (5 bases). The CDR3 consists of 13 residues. V was cut by 1 base and J by 4 bases, with 8 bases left in between. Germline V gives CDR1 SGHDT, CDR2 YYEEEE. The DNA for the CDR3 is TGTGCCAGCAGCTTGTCGGGGGGCACTGAAGCTTTCTTT. Translated: CASSLSGGTEAFF.

The chain has TRBV5-4 and TRBJ2-2, with TRBD1 identical over 12 bases. J was trimmed by 7 bases and V by 5 bases; bases with no gene match: 9. The V gene's germline CDR1 is SGHNT and CDR2 YYREEE (reference sequence). The CDR3 spans 16 residues. CDR3 in DNA: TGTGCCAGCAGTCGAGGGGGACAGGGGGCTCACGGGGAGCTGTTTTTT. The encoded protein is CASSRGGQGAHGELFF.

The rearrangement uses TRBV30 and TRBJ1-5; no clear D gene. CDR1 is GTSNPN, CDR2 SVGIG, per germline (reference sequence). CDR3 size: 15 residues. V lost 0 bases and J 3 bases, leaving 12 bases between the germline ends. CDR3 sequence reads: CAWSVGVHHNQPQHF. The DNA for the CDR3 is TGTGCCTGGAGTGTAGGAGTACACCACAATCAGCCCCAGCATTTT.

The gene calls are TRBV7-2 and TRBJ2-3, with 7 bases that match TRBD1. Germline V gene sequence: CDR1 SGHTA, CDR2 FQGNSA. V lost 6 bases, J lost 1 base, and 4 bases stayed unmatched. The CDR3 consists of 14 residues. The CDR3 here is CASSPTGGTDTQYF. CDR3 nucleotide sequence: TGTGCCAGCAGTCCAACAGGGGGCACAGATACGCAGTATTTT.

The chain is built from TRBV6-4 and TRBJ2-1; TRBD2 agrees at 10 bases. V shed 6 bases, J shed 1 base, and the junction held 15 bases outside the gene matches. CDR3 size: 19 residues. Germline V lookup: CDR1 MRHNA, CDR2 SNTAGT. The CDR3 region has the DNA TGTGCCAGCAGCCCACTTGGGCTAGCGGGAGTTCCGTCCTACAATGAGCAGTTCTTC. As protein: CASSPLGLAGVPSYNEQFF.

CDR3 loop: CSVGSGSRTGELFF. Written as DNA, the CDR3 is TGCAGCGTGGGGAGCGGGAGTCGGACCGGGGAGCTGTTTTTT. This chain links TRBV29-1 with TRBJ2-2; 8 bases match TRBD2. The CDR3 is 14 residues long. Per the germline V gene, CDR1 is SQVTM and CDR2 is ANQGSEA. J gave up 5 bases and V 6 bases, and 8 bases lay outside the gene matches.

V usage is TRBV5-4 and J usage is TRBJ2-1; perhaps TRBD2 as D (5 bases). Trimming shortened V by 5 bases and J by 9 bases, and 9 bases separated the two germline ends. Germline V gives CDR1 SGHNT, CDR2 YYREEE (reference sequence). The CDR3 is made up of 11 amino acids. The CDR3 DNA reads as TGTGCCAGCAGTGGAGCGGTTGAGCAGTTCTTC. This translates into CASSGAVEQFF.

Remarks on this clone: Other DNA sequences from this sample encode an identical CDR3 as well. This sequence joins TRBV5-1 and TRBJ1-2, with D maybe TRBD1 (6 bases). CDR1 and CDR2 from the germline V gene are SGHRS and YFSETQ. The V end was cut by 0 bases, the J end by 2 bases, with 11 bases between. The CDR3 is 15 residues long. CDR3 loop: CASSLGTAINYGYTF. Here the CDR3 DNA reads TGCGCCAGCAGCTTGGGGACAGCGATCAACTATGGCTACACCTTC.

The rearrangement joins TRBV5-1 to TRBJ2-7; D call uncertain. Deletions cut 4 bases from V and 0 bases from J, with 14 bases between. This CDR3 spans 15 amino acids. CDR1 is SGHRS, CDR2 YFSETQ, per germline. The CDR3 DNA sequence: TGCGCCAGCAGCCGAATCGGCAGGCTCTCCTACGAGCAGTACTTC. This encodes CASSRIGRLSYEQYF.

This clone was detected only a few times. The rearrangement joins TRBV9 to TRBJ1-1; TRBD1 agrees at 7 bases. This CDR3 contains 15 residues. Germline-derived CDR1 and CDR2 are SGDLS and YYNGEE. V lost 3 bases, J lost 1 base, and 6 bases stayed unmatched. The CDR3 DNA reads as TGTGCCAGCAGCGCCCAACGGACAGGGAACACTGAAGCTTTCTTT. It encodes CASSAQRTGNTEAFF.

CDR3 DNA: TGTGCCAGCAGCTTAGTTTCAGGGGCATATGAGCAGTTCTTC. Amino acids: CASSLVSGAYEQFF. The chain links TRBV11-3 to TRBJ2-1; a weak D match, TRBD1 (6 bases). V lost 1 base to trimming and J lost 8 bases, with 12 bases between them. Germline V gene data show CDR1 as SGHNT and CDR2 as YENEEA. The length of the CDR3 is 14 residues.

The V call is TRBV5-4, the J call TRBJ2-2; 13 nucleotides align to TRBD2. The CDR3 is 15 amino acids. Losses at the gene ends were 5 bases for V and 6 bases for J; bases not matched to a gene: 4. Per germline, CDR1 SGHNT and CDR2 YYREEE (reference sequence). CDR3 sequence (DNA): TGTGCCAGCAGGTCGACTAGCGGGAGGCCCGGGGAGCTGTTTTTT. It codes for CASRSTSGRPGELFF.